This T cell receptor (beta chain) was retrieved from a study of blood T cell repertoires in COVID-19. Study details: The United States, Italy and Spain supplied acute and convalescent COVID-19 samples. T cells, B-cell-depleted T cells, or PBMCs supplied cDNA or gDNA.

Study processing details: From reference gene primer amplification, estimates of nucleated cell counts were derived. Clones were sequenced by immunoSEQ multiplex PCR, and TCRdb holds only the in-frame ones, with some missing. From that table come the V and J calls and clone size; the DNA was used to work out D and trimming. Altogether some 240,000 clones are present, around 90% being singletons, with the ten largest covering 6.5%. CDR3 size: 15 residues. V trimming: 5 bases; J trimming: 8 bases; junction bases outside the gene matches: 14. The V gene's germline CDR1 is SGHTA and CDR2 FQGTGA. This clone was seen a few times.

The chain is built from TRBV7-3 and TRBJ1-2, with TRBD1 matching 7 bases. Sequencing used peripheral blood. This clonotype was sampled from a man in his sixties who had recovered from COVID-19. The DNA of the CDR3 is TGTGCCAGCAGCCTAGACCGGACAGGTTGGGGGGGCTACACCTTC. This gives the protein CASSLDRTGWGGYTF.